Following are 26 T cell receptor beta chains from one sample sequenced in a study of regulatory T cells in long-lasting Graves disease. PBMCs were the source of the RNA used for TCR sequencing. One entry per CDR3 protein results from TCRdb running MiXCR on the reads. In the table there are fewer than 850 distinct CDR3 sequences, around 58% of which are singletons. The sample was peripheral blood mononuclear cells (PBMCs), taken with antithyroid drug treatment, in newly diagnosed or persistent Graves disease (not recorded which). These receptors came from a female donor with Graves disease.

J is TRBJ2-1 and V is TRBV11-2; 14 bases line up with TRBD2. CDR3 length equals 19 residues. J lost 4 bases, V lost 4 bases, and 12 bases had no gene match. From germline, CDR1 is SGHAT and CDR2 FQNNGV. CDR3 sequence: CASSSGLAGGTRTYNEQFF. The CDR3 DNA is TGTGCCAGCAGCTCTGGACTAGCGGGAGGTACAAGGACGTACAATGAGCAGTTCTTC. Filled out from reference TRBV11-2 and TRBJ2-1, the complete variable domain reads EAGVAQSPRYKIIEKRQSVAFWCNPISGHATLYWYQQILGQGPKLLIQFQNNGVVDDSQLPKDRFSAERLKGVDSTLKIQPAKLEDSAVYLCASSSGLAGGTRTYNEQFFGPGTRLTVL.

This clonotype was seen only a few times. J is TRBJ2-1 and V is TRBV5-1; TRBD2 aligns across 13 bases. The V gene's germline CDR1 is SGHRS and CDR2 YFSETQ. Trimming cost V 4 bases and J 6 bases; bases outside gene matches: 7. The CDR3 extends over 16 amino acids. The CDR3 DNA is TGCGCCAGCAGCCGGGGGGGGACTAGCGGGACCAATGAGCAGTTCTTC. Its translation is CASSRGGTSGTNEQFF.

This clonotype has more than one count but fewer than ten. This chain joins TRBV2 and TRBJ2-2; D ambiguous. V was cut by 6 bases and J by 2 bases, with 10 bases left in between. The CDR3 length is 14 residues. The germline CDR1 and CDR2 sequences are SNHLY and FYNNEI. The CDR3 sequence is CASRLFTNTGELFF. As DNA, the CDR3 is TGTGCCAGCAGACTCTTCACAAACACCGGGGAGCTGTTTTTT. Supplemented by reference TRBV2 and TRBJ2-2, the full variable domain reads EPEVTQTPSHQVTQMGQEVILRCVPISNHLYFYWYRQILGQKVEFLVSFYNNEISEKSEIFDDQFSVERPDGSNFTLKIRSTKLEDSAMYFCASRLFTNTGELFFGEGSRLTVL.

This clonotype was counted a single time. The chain uses TRBV18 and TRBJ2-3; 8 nucleotides align to TRBD2. CDR3 length: 14 amino acids. J gave up 4 bases and V 3 bases, and 3 bases lay outside the gene matches. Germline V CDR1 and CDR2: KGHSH, LQKENI. The CDR3 region has the DNA TGTGCCAGCTCACCCAGCGGGAGTTCAGATACGCAGTATTTT. Translating gives CASSPSGSSDTQYF.

The chain recombines TRBV27 with TRBJ1-2; tentative D call: TRBD1 (6 bases). CDR3 size: 16 residues. V lost 2 bases and J 7 bases, leaving 20 bases between the germline ends. Germline V gene lookup returns CDR1 MNHEY and CDR2 SMNVEV (reference sequence). The CDR3: CASSLVSSGASSGYTF. DNA for the CDR3: TGTGCCAGCAGTTTAGTATCCTCAGGGGCTTCTTCTGGCTACACCTTC.

This clonotype was recorded a few times. The chain is built from TRBV28 and TRBJ1-5, with D tentatively TRBD1 (5 bases). Germline CDR1 and CDR2: MDHEN and SYDVKM. Trimming took 4 bases from V and 7 from J, leaving 14 bases between them. The CDR3 length is 14 residues. The CDR3 spells CASSSGGSRQPQHF. CDR3 DNA sequence: TGTGCCAGCAGTTCCGGGGGATCCCGCCAGCCCCAGCATTTT.

The chain has TRBV20-1 and TRBJ2-3; the match to TRBD2 covers 12 bases. Germline assignment: CDR1 DFQATT and CDR2 SNEGSKA (reference sequence). This CDR3 comprises 14 residues. After removal of 6 bases from V and 5 bases from J, the junction contained 6 bases not matched to a gene. In DNA form, the CDR3 reads TGCAGTGCGAGACTAGCGGGAGTAAAAGATACGCAGTATTTT. This gives the protein CSARLAGVKDTQYF.

The chain carries TRBV28 and TRBJ2-5, with TRBD1 matching over 8 bases. This CDR3 contains 15 residues. Looked up from germline, CDR1 is MDHEN and CDR2 is SYDVKM. Trimming removed 3 bases from V and 2 bases from J; junction bases left unmatched: 5. The CDR3 DNA reads as TGTGCCAGCAGTTTTTCCGGACAGGGACAAGAGACCCAGTACTTC. This sequence encodes CASSFSGQGQETQYF.

V gene TRBV7-9 combines with J gene TRBJ1-1; a weak D match, TRBD1 (5 bases). Trimming took 6 bases from V and 1 from J, leaving 9 bases between them. CDR1 and CDR2 (germline): SEHNR, FQNEAQ (reference sequence). This CDR3 has 13 amino acids. CDR3 bases: TGTGCCAGCAGTCAGACAGCGAACACTGAAGCTTTCTTT. Amino acid sequence: CASSQTANTEAFF. Full variable domain (outside the CDR3, taken from reference TRBV7-9 and TRBJ1-1): DTGVSQNPRHKITKRGQNVTFRCDPISEHNRLYWYRQTLGQGPEFLTYFQNEAQLEKSRLLSDRFSAERPKGSFSTLEIQRTEQGDSAMYLCASSQTANTEAFFGQGTRLTVV.

This chain joins TRBV20-1 and TRBJ2-7; 7 positions match TRBD1. V shed 7 bases, J shed 0 bases, and the junction held 9 bases outside the gene matches. The germline V gene encodes CDR1 DFQATT and CDR2 SNEGSKA (reference sequence). The CDR3 sequence is 14 residues long. The CDR3 DNA sequence: TGCAGTGTCCCGGACAGGAAGAGCTCCTACGAGCAGTACTTC. Protein sequence: CSVPDRKSSYEQYF.

This chain connects TRBV7-9 to TRBJ1-4; 8 nucleotides match TRBD1. Germline loops: CDR1 SEHNR, CDR2 FQNEAQ (reference sequence). V shed 1 base, J shed 3 bases, and the junction held 4 bases outside the gene matches. The length of the CDR3 is 16 residues. The CDR3 region is CASSLGSTGANEKLFF. The CDR3, as DNA: TGTGCCAGCAGCTTAGGGTCGACAGGGGCTAATGAAAAACTGTTTTTT.

The table lists this clonotype with a few counts. The chain has TRBV12-3 or TRBV12-4 and TRBJ2-7, with TRBD1 matching 10 bases. V dropped 6 bases and J dropped 2; count of bases not matched to a gene: 4. This CDR3 is built from 14 residues. CDR3: CASSPGQGPYEQYF. Written as DNA, the CDR3 is TGTGCCAGCAGCCCGGGACAGGGGCCCTACGAGCAGTACTTC.

The V and J genes are TRBV29-1 and TRBJ2-1; possibly TRBD1 or TRBD2 for D (5 bases each). This CDR3 region has 14 residues. Germline-derived CDR1 and CDR2 are SQVTM and ANQGSEA. V was pared by 2 bases and J by 4 bases, with 12 bases between. CDR3: CSVEFGTGYNEQFF. CDR3 coding DNA: TGCAGCGTTGAATTCGGGACGGGATACAATGAGCAGTTCTTC.

This clonotype was seen a few times. The V gene is TRBV5-4, the J gene TRBJ2-1; 9 nucleotides agree with TRBD2. CDR1 is SGHNT, CDR2 YYREEE, per germline (reference sequence). J gave up 1 base and V 6 bases, and 5 bases lay outside the gene matches. The CDR3 sequence is 15 residues long. For the CDR3, the DNA is TGTGCCAGCACTCACGCGGGAGGGTCCTACAATGAGCAGTTCTTC. This translates into CASTHAGGSYNEQFF.

The chain uses TRBV7-6 and TRBJ2-7, with TRBD1 matching over 7 bases. Trimming removed 5 bases from V and 2 bases from J; junction bases left unmatched: 12. This CDR3 region has 16 residues. The V gene's germline CDR1 is SGHVS and CDR2 FNYEAQ. The CDR3 DNA reads as TGTGCCAGCAGCATAACTCCGGGACAGATTCCCTACGAGCAGTACTTC. It encodes CASSITPGQIPYEQYF.

The chain has TRBV12-3 or TRBV12-4 and TRBJ2-3, with TRBD2 matching over 11 bases. The ends lost 0 bases at V and 2 bases at J; junction bases unmatched: 7. The CDR3 covers 18 residues. The CDR3 here is CASSLASGRASFTDTQYF. The CDR3 coding sequence is TGTGCCAGCAGTTTAGCTAGCGGGAGGGCCTCATTCACAGATACGCAGTATTTT.

This clonotype was picked up a small number of times. The J gene is TRBJ1-1, the V gene TRBV29-1; TRBD1 agrees at 12 bases. Unmatched junction bases numbered 8, after V lost 6 bases and J lost 3 bases. CDR1 is SQVTM and CDR2 is ANQGSEA in the germline V gene. CDR3 length equals 15 residues. CDR3 coding DNA: TGCAGCGTCCGGGACAGGGGGCGCTGGGACACTGAAGCTTTCTTT. This encodes CSVRDRGRWDTEAFF.

This clonotype came up a few times. The genes are TRBV27 and TRBJ2-1; TRBD2 might be the D (6 bases). The V end was cut by 3 bases, the J end by 2 bases, with 20 bases between. The CDR3 spans 18 residues. Per germline, CDR1 MNHEY and CDR2 SMNVEV (reference sequence). This CDR3 reads CASSFVADQTPTYNEQFF. The CDR3 DNA is TGTGCCAGCAGTTTTGTAGCGGACCAAACGCCAACCTACAATGAGCAGTTCTTC.

The rearrangement uses TRBV11-1 and TRBJ2-4; D is perhaps TRBD1 (6 bases). V was pared by 1 base and J by 4 bases, with 20 bases between. Germline lookup yields CDR1 SGHAT and CDR2 FQDESV (reference sequence). The CDR3 covers 18 residues. The CDR3 nucleotides are TGTGCCAGCAGCTTAGAAATGTACTCGGACAGCGAGAAAAACATTCAGTACTTC. Its protein product is CASSLEMYSDSEKNIQYF.

This clonotype was recorded a few times. This rearrangement joins TRBV7-2 to TRBJ1-2; 7 positions agree with TRBD1. J was trimmed by 2 bases and V by 4 bases; bases with no gene match: 10. The CDR3 length is 16 residues. Germline V gene sequence: CDR1 SGHTA, CDR2 FQGNSA. The CDR3 loop reads CASSSPPGQLNYGYTF. The CDR3 nucleotides are TGTGCCAGCAGCTCCCCCCCGGGACAGCTAAACTATGGCTACACCTTC.

V and J are TRBV3-1 and TRBJ2-7; perhaps TRBD1 as D (6 bases). The CDR3 is 15 residues long. Per germline, CDR1 LGHDT and CDR2 YNNKEL (reference sequence). V lost 4 bases and J lost 2, with 15 bases in between. CDR3 DNA: TGTGCCAGCAGCCCGACCGGGACACGAACCTACGAGCAGTACTTC. It is translated as CASSPTGTRTYEQYF.

This clonotype was counted once. This chain joins TRBV11-1 and TRBJ2-2; 11 nucleotides agree with TRBD2. The CDR3 runs to 16 residues. Germline CDR1 SGHAT, CDR2 FQDESV (reference sequence). With V trimmed by 1 base and J by 4 bases, 2 bases remained unmatched. The CDR3 spells CASSLVAGGPTGELFF. The CDR3 region has the DNA TGTGCCAGCAGCTTAGTAGCGGGAGGGCCCACCGGGGAGCTGTTTTTT.

This chain links TRBV28 with TRBJ2-1; TRBD1 or TRBD2 may be the D gene (5 bases each). The CDR3 spans 13 residues. Trimming left V 4 bases short and J 11 bases short, with 15 bases between. The germline V gene has CDR1 MDHEN and CDR2 SYDVKM. The CDR3 region is CASSSPPPGQQFF. The CDR3 region has the DNA TGTGCCAGCAGTTCCCCCCCGCCGGGACAGCAGTTCTTC. Full variable domain (outside the CDR3, taken from reference TRBV28 and TRBJ2-1): DVKVTQSSRYLVKRTGEKVFLECVQDMDHENMFWYRQDPGLGLRLIYFSYDVKMKEKGDIPEGYSVSREKKERFSLILESASTNQTSMYLCASSSPPPGQQFFGPGTRLTVL.

CDR3 DNA sequence: TGTGCCAGCAGCTTGACTAGCGGGATAACCTACAATGAGCAGTTCTTC. It translates to CASSLTSGITYNEQFF. This chain connects TRBV5-4 to TRBJ2-1; 10 bases agree with TRBD2. The germline V gene encodes CDR1 SGHNT and CDR2 YYREEE (reference sequence). This CDR3 contains 16 residues. J was trimmed by 2 bases and V by 1 base; bases with no gene match: 3.

V and J are TRBV12-3 or TRBV12-4 and TRBJ1-5; 9 bases are a match to TRBD1. CDR3 length equals 15 residues. With 6 bases clipped from V and 3 bases from J, the junction kept 6 bases outside the gene matches. The CDR3 sequence is CASSPGQGPNQPQHF. CDR3 DNA sequence: TGTGCCAGCAGCCCGGGACAGGGCCCCAATCAGCCCCAGCATTTT.

The rearrangement links TRBV14 to TRBJ1-2; unclear D gene. The V and J ends lost 4 bases and 8 bases respectively, with 17 bases between them. CDR3 length equals 14 residues. Per the germline V gene, CDR1 is SGHDN and CDR2 is FVKESK. CDR3 bases: TGTGCCAGCAGCCCACAGCGGGGAACGTCCGGCTACACCTTC. The encoded protein is CASSPQRGTSGYTF.